This T cell receptor beta chain was sequenced in a study of control samples from healthy donors and cancer patients. Assay used: immunoSEQ multiplex PCR; TCRdb lists only in-frame clones, some missing. This table has around 140,000 clones, approximately 92% appearing once. The clonotype comes from a man between 18 and 29 years old in good health. Sequencing used blood.

CDR3 sequence: CASSLTSLGGTQYF. For the CDR3, the DNA is TGTGCCAGCAGTCTTACTAGTCTTGGTGGTACGCAGTATTTT. V is TRBV7-2 and J is TRBJ2-3; tentative D call: TRBD2 (5 bases). V lost 6 bases and J 8 bases, leaving 18 bases between the germline ends. Germline CDR1 SGHTA, CDR2 FQGNSA. The CDR3 totals 14 residues.